Presented here are 32 T cell receptor beta chains from one specimen sequenced in a study of T-cell memory formation after mild COVID-19. TCRdb re-derived calls from the 5' RACE reads in MiXCR, one entry per CDR3 protein. Of under 450,000 distinct CDR3 sequences listed, 20% to 25% are singletons. The sample consisted of PBMCs or a T cell subset sorted from them (not recorded which). The receptors come from a man younger than 35 who had mild COVID-19 (a few samples of this study predate the infection). Cell type and time point are not known.

CDR3 sequence (DNA): TGTGCCAGCAGATCGGGGACAGGGGGTCGGATAATCTATGGCTACACCTTC. Amino acid sequence: CASRSGTGGRIIYGYTF. The chain employs TRBV6-5 and TRBJ1-2; 11 positions match TRBD1. The CDR3 covers 17 residues. J was trimmed by 4 bases and V by 6 bases; bases with no gene match: 13. Germline V lookup: CDR1 MNHEY, CDR2 SVGAGI.

The table lists this clonotype with a few counts. This chain joins TRBV3-1 and TRBJ2-5; the D gene is possibly TRBD2 (6 bases). In germline, CDR1 is LGHDT, CDR2 YNNKEL (reference sequence). The V gene lost 7 bases and the J gene lost 3 bases, with 12 bases spanning the gap. The CDR3 runs 13 residues. In nucleotides, the CDR3 is TGTGCCAGCACGGCGGGGTGGGAAGAGACCCAGTACTTC. Translation: CASTAGWEETQYF.

This clonotype occurred a few times. V and J are TRBV29-1 and TRBJ1-1; D is unresolved. Germline lookup yields CDR1 SQVTM and CDR2 ANQGSEA. CDR3 length: 14 amino acids. The V gene lost 5 bases and the J gene lost 1 base, with 14 bases spanning the gap. The CDR3 region is CSVSHYRENTEAFF. The DNA of the CDR3 is TGCAGCGTTTCCCATTATAGGGAGAACACTGAAGCTTTCTTT.

V gene TRBV5-1 combines with J gene TRBJ2-5; 10 nucleotides align to TRBD2. The ends lost 1 base at V and 5 bases at J; junction bases unmatched: 11. Germline values: CDR1 SGHRS, CDR2 YFSETQ. CDR3 size: 17 residues. In DNA form, the CDR3 reads TGCGCCAGCAGCTTGCCACTAGCGGGGACTACAGGGGAGACCCAGTACTTC. Its protein product is CASSLPLAGTTGETQYF. The full variable domain, its missing parts supplied by reference TRBV5-1 and TRBJ2-5, is KAGVTQTPRYLIKTRGQQVTLSCSPISGHRSVSWYQQTPGQGLQFLFEYFSETQRNKGNFPGRFSGRQFSNSRSEMNVSTLELGDSALYLCASSLPLAGTTGETQYFGPGTRLLVL.

This clonotype was seen a handful of times. The chain has TRBV5-1 and TRBJ1-2, with a tentative D call TRBD1 (6 bases). V was pared by 0 bases and J by 3 bases, with 9 bases between. The germline V gene encodes CDR1 SGHRS and CDR2 YFSETQ. This CDR3 comprises 14 residues. Written as DNA, the CDR3 is TGCGCCAGCAGCTTGGCCAGGGGCCACTATGGCTACACCTTC. Its translation: CASSLARGHYGYTF. Complete variable domain (other parts from reference TRBV5-1 and TRBJ1-2): KAGVTQTPRYLIKTRGQQVTLSCSPISGHRSVSWYQQTPGQGLQFLFEYFSETQRNKGNFPGRFSGRQFSNSRSEMNVSTLELGDSALYLCASSLARGHYGYTFGSGTRLTVV.

The rearrangement links TRBV7-6 to TRBJ1-1; 7 bases line up with TRBD1. Germline values: CDR1 SGHVS, CDR2 FNYEAQ. The length of the CDR3 is 14 residues. The J segment lost 5 bases and the V segment lost 1 base, leaving 4 bases of the junction unmatched. For the CDR3, the DNA is TGTGCCAGCAGCTTAGGTTACAGGGGTACTGAAGCTTTCTTT. Its translation: CASSLGYRGTEAFF.

This chain joins TRBV5-1 and TRBJ2-3, with D possibly matching TRBD1 (5 bases). Germline CDR1 is SGHRS and CDR2 is YFSETQ. Trimming took off 0 bases at V and 1 base at J, with 12 bases between the two ends. This CDR3 spans 16 amino acids. In DNA, the CDR3 is TGCGCCAGCAGCTTGGGTGCACAGGAACGCACAGATACGCAGTATTTT. It encodes CASSLGAQERTDTQYF.

This clonotype came up a few times. V and J are TRBV9 and TRBJ2-7; D is unresolved. The V gene lost 0 bases and the J gene lost 3 bases, with 4 bases spanning the gap. In germline, CDR1 is SGDLS, CDR2 YYNGEE. This CDR3 contains 12 residues. In nucleotides, the CDR3 is TGTGCCAGCAGCGTAGACGGCTACGAGCAGTACTTC. Translated: CASSVDGYEQYF.

This clonotype was detected a few times. The genes are TRBV5-1 and TRBJ1-5; TRBD1 agrees at 8 bases. Germline V gene lookup returns CDR1 SGHRS and CDR2 YFSETQ. The CDR3 consists of 15 residues. Trimming at V came to 4 bases and at J to 6 bases, leaving 9 bases not matched to a gene. The CDR3 DNA is TGCGCCAGCAGCCGATACCCAGGGGGCGGTCAGCCCCAGCATTTT. Translating gives CASSRYPGGGQPQHF.

The chain links TRBV7-2 to TRBJ2-7; the D is unclear. The CDR3 length is 14 residues. V dropped 3 bases and J dropped 4 bases, with 13 bases sitting between them. Germline V gene lookup returns CDR1 SGHTA and CDR2 FQGNSA. This CDR3 is CASSFTTFGYEQYF. CDR3 DNA sequence: TGTGCCAGCAGCTTTACAACCTTCGGGTACGAGCAGTACTTC.

The chain uses TRBV29-1 and TRBJ1-2, with D hard to call. Trimming stripped 2 bases from V and 6 bases from J, with 19 bases between. CDR1 and CDR2 (germline): SQVTM, ANQGSEA. This CDR3 is built from 15 residues. CDR3 amino acids: CSVETLGRIRDGYTF. CDR3 bases: TGCAGCGTTGAAACACTTGGTCGGATCCGTGATGGCTACACCTTC.

V and J are TRBV15 and TRBJ1-5; D ambiguous. Germline V CDR1 and CDR2: LNHNV, YYDKDF (reference sequence). This CDR3 has 14 amino acids. The V end lost 0 bases, the J end lost 0 bases, and 3 bases lay between the germline ends. The CDR3 DNA reads TGTGCCACCAGCAGAGATTCTAGCAATCAGCCCCAGCATTTT. The encoded protein is CATSRDSSNQPQHF.

This clonotype was seen a handful of times. This sequence joins TRBV12-3 or TRBV12-4 and TRBJ2-3; tentatively, D is TRBD1 (7 bases). Trimming cost V 4 bases and J 4 bases, with 12 bases left between them. CDR3 length: 14 residues. CDR3 amino acids: CASSSQGRPDTQYF. In DNA, the CDR3 is TGTGCCAGCAGTTCACAGGGGAGGCCAGATACGCAGTATTTT.

This clonotype was observed a few times. The chain links TRBV7-9 to TRBJ2-3, with no clear D. The germline gives CDR1 SEHNR, CDR2 FQNEAQ (reference sequence). This CDR3 contains 15 residues. Trimming pared 4 bases from V and 0 bases from J, leaving 11 bases between. In DNA, the CDR3 is TGTGCCAGCAGCTACCCCGGCAGGAGCACAGATACGCAGTATTTT. Its translation: CASSYPGRSTDTQYF.

The chain employs TRBV5-5 and TRBJ1-3, with a weak D call TRBD1 (6 bases). Germline V gene lookup returns CDR1 SGHKS and CDR2 YYEKEE (reference sequence). V was cut by 4 bases and J by 5 bases, with 16 bases left in between. This CDR3 has 15 residues. The CDR3 reads CASSPLGTTRNTIYF. CDR3 nucleotide sequence: TGTGCCAGCAGCCCCCTCGGGACAACGAGAAACACCATATATTTT.

The chain recombines TRBV6-5 with TRBJ1-1; 10 bases are shared with TRBD1. CDR1 and CDR2 from the germline V gene are MNHEY and SVGAGI. CDR3 length equals 14 residues. Trimming took 5 bases from V and 11 from J; bases not matched to a gene: 11. This chain's CDR3 is CASSAPRDRGEAFF. The CDR3 DNA reads as TGTGCCAGCAGTGCGCCCCGGGACAGGGGTGAGGCTTTCTTT.

V and J are TRBV3-1 and TRBJ2-2; D may be TRBD1 or TRBD2 (6 bases each). The V gene's germline CDR1 is LGHDT and CDR2 YNNKEL (reference sequence). The CDR3 covers 18 residues. The ends were cut back, 3 bases at V and 6 bases at J, with 23 bases in the middle. In DNA form, the CDR3 reads TGTGCCAGCAGCCAGGAGGACTACAGGGTCTCTAGCCCCGGGGAGCTGTTTTTT. It encodes CASSQEDYRVSSPGELFF.

DNA for the CDR3: TGTGCCAGCAGTTTATTCGGGACTAGCGGGGGGGCTGATACGCAGTATTTT. This encodes CASSLFGTSGGADTQYF. V gene TRBV12-3 or TRBV12-4 combines with J gene TRBJ2-3; 16 positions match TRBD2. With 2 bases clipped from V and 6 bases from J, the junction kept 5 bases outside the gene matches. The CDR3 sequence is 17 residues long.

A single count supports this clonotype. The rearrangement links TRBV7-2 to TRBJ2-2; the match to TRBD1 covers 8 bases. The V and J ends lost 3 bases and 4 bases, in that order; junction bases with no gene match: 4. In germline, CDR1 is SGHTA, CDR2 FQGNSA. The CDR3 consists of 15 residues. CDR3 residues: CASSLDRAFTGELFF. As DNA, the CDR3 is TGTGCCAGCAGCTTGGACAGGGCCTTCACCGGGGAGCTGTTTTTT.

V usage is TRBV7-9 and J usage is TRBJ2-2; D may be TRBD1 (6 bases). In germline, CDR1 is SEHNR, CDR2 FQNEAQ (reference sequence). The V end lost 5 bases, the J end lost 6 bases, and 22 bases lay between the germline ends. This CDR3 region has 17 residues. The chain's CDR3 is CASSPLLVAGVPGELFF. The CDR3 DNA is TGTGCCAGCAGCCCCCTCCTCGTAGCAGGGGTGCCCGGGGAGCTGTTTTTT.

This clonotype has a count of ten or more. The chain combines TRBV7-2 with TRBJ2-2; D may correspond to TRBD1 or TRBD2 (6 bases each). V shed 0 bases and J shed 3 bases, with 14 bases lying between them. Germline CDR1 is SGHTA and CDR2 is FQGNSA. The CDR3 runs 17 residues. The CDR3 sequence is CASSLAWGAAYTGELFF. CDR3 coding DNA: TGTGCCAGCAGCTTAGCTTGGGGGGCAGCGTACACCGGGGAGCTGTTTTTT.

This clonotype came up once. This chain connects TRBV4-2 to TRBJ1-1; maybe TRBD1 (6 bases). CDR3 length equals 15 residues. The V end lost 0 bases, the J end lost 3 bases, and 11 bases lay between the germline ends. The germline V gene has CDR1 LGHNA and CDR2 YNFKEQ. The CDR3 sequence is CASSQEQGVDTEAFF. DNA of the CDR3: TGTGCCAGCAGCCAAGAACAGGGAGTTGACACTGAAGCTTTCTTT.

V is TRBV20-1 and J is TRBJ2-3; TRBD2 is a possible D gene (6 bases). This CDR3 contains 15 residues. Trimming took off 2 bases at V and 4 bases at J, with 16 bases between the two ends. Germline assignment: CDR1 DFQATT and CDR2 SNEGSKA (reference sequence). This CDR3 is CSARFGSGTSDTQYF. CDR3 nucleotide sequence: TGCAGTGCTAGATTTGGTAGCGGAACTTCAGATACGCAGTATTTT.

This clonotype was seen a handful of times. The chain combines TRBV6-2 or TRBV6-3 with TRBJ1-1; D unresolved. The CDR3 covers 13 residues. The V end lost 0 bases, the J end lost 4 bases, and 6 bases lay between the germline ends. Germline V lookup: CDR1 MNHEY, CDR2 SVGEGT. Written as DNA, the CDR3 is TGTGCCAGCAGTTACTCCAAGGGCACTGAAGCTTTCTTT. Residues: CASSYSKGTEAFF.

The rearrangement joins TRBV18 to TRBJ2-1, with D possibly being TRBD1 or TRBD2 (5 bases each). This CDR3 contains 15 residues. Germline CDR1 and CDR2: KGHSH and LQKENI. V lost 0 bases and J lost 6, with 12 bases in between. The CDR3 nucleotides are TGTGCCAGCTCACCACCGAAAGGGGCGGGCAATGAGCAGTTCTTC. Amino acids: CASSPPKGAGNEQFF.

A few counts support this clonotype. The chain couples TRBV15 to TRBJ2-3; 7 bases are a match to TRBD2. CDR3 length: 16 residues. The germline gives CDR1 LNHNV, CDR2 YYDKDF (reference sequence). J gave up 2 bases and V 0 bases, and 5 bases lay outside the gene matches. The CDR3 reads CATSRDLGGNTDTQYF. CDR3 coding DNA: TGTGCCACCAGCAGAGATCTGGGGGGGAACACAGATACGCAGTATTTT. Complete variable domain (other parts from reference TRBV15 and TRBJ2-3): DAMVIQNPRYQVTQFGKPVTLSCSQTLNHNVMYWYQQKSSQAPKLLFHYYDKDFNNEADTPDNFQSRRPNTSFCFLDIRSPGLGDTAMYLCATSRDLGGNTDTQYFGPGTRLTVL.

CDR3 in amino acids: CASSLSIAGKDNEQFF. CDR3 nucleotides: TGTGCCAGCAGCCTCTCAATAGCGGGGAAGGACAATGAGCAGTTCTTC. The rearrangement links TRBV6-5 to TRBJ2-1; TRBD2 matches 8 bases. CDR1 is MNHEY, CDR2 SVGAGI, per germline. This CDR3 has 16 residues. The V gene end was trimmed by 6 bases and the J gene end by 5 bases; junction bases not matched to a gene: 12.

The J gene is TRBJ2-7, the V gene TRBV19; unclear D gene. Germline lookup yields CDR1 LNHDA and CDR2 SQIVND (reference sequence). The V and J ends lost 0 bases and 2 bases respectively, with 5 bases between them. The CDR3 runs 13 residues. The CDR3 region has the DNA TGTGCCAGTAGTATAGAGGGGACCTACGAGCAGTACTTC. It translates to CASSIEGTYEQYF.

The chain is built from TRBV12-3 or TRBV12-4 and TRBJ2-1; TRBD2 might be the D (5 bases). With 6 bases removed from V and 10 bases from J, the gap between germline ends came to 16 bases. This CDR3 is 13 amino acids long. The CDR3 loop reads CASSSRDRIEQFF. The CDR3 region has the DNA TGTGCCAGCAGCTCCCGGGATAGGATCGAGCAGTTCTTC.

The chain couples TRBV30 to TRBJ1-1; maybe TRBD1 (6 bases). Germline loops: CDR1 GTSNPN, CDR2 SVGIG (reference sequence). The CDR3 is 12 residues long. V was pared by 4 bases and J by 1 base, with 7 bases between. The CDR3, as DNA: TGTGCCTGGAACAGGGAGAACACTGAAGCTTTCTTT. As protein: CAWNRENTEAFF. Full variable domain (missing parts from reference TRBV30 and TRBJ1-1): SQTIHQWPATLVQPVGSPLSLECTVEGTSNPNLYWYRQAAGRGLQLLFYSVGIGQISSEVPQNLSASRPQDRQFILSSKKLLLSDSGFYLCAWNRENTEAFFGQGTRLTVV.

Only a few counts were recorded for this clonotype. The chain employs TRBV4-3 and TRBJ2-6; 8 bases are a match to TRBD1. V shed 4 bases and J 1 base; nucleotides not matched to a gene: 9. Germline V gives CDR1 LGHNA, CDR2 YSLEER. The CDR3 is 18 amino acids. The CDR3 DNA is TGCGCCAGCAGCCCAGTCGCAGGGGGCGGGTCTGGGGCCAACGTCCTGACTTTC. As protein: CASSPVAGGGSGANVLTF.

The chain carries TRBV7-9 and TRBJ2-3; TRBD2 aligns across 7 bases. V lost 4 bases to trimming and J lost 3 bases; unmatched junction nucleotides: 13. Germline assignment: CDR1 SEHNR and CDR2 FQNEAQ (reference sequence). The CDR3 consists of 17 residues. The CDR3 nucleotides are TGTGCCAGCAGCTCCCCTCCCTTGAGACTAGCTACAGATACGCAGTATTTT. It codes for CASSSPPLRLATDTQYF.